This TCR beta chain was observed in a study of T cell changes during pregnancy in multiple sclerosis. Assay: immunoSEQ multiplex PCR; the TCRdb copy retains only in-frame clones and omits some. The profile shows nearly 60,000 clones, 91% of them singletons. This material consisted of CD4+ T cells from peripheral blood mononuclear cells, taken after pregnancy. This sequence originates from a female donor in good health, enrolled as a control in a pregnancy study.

This CDR3 is CASSDELNYGYTF. The CDR3, as DNA: TGTGCCAGCAGTGACGAACTAAACTATGGCTACACCTTC. The chain uses TRBV2 and TRBJ1-2, with D uncertain. CDR3 size: 13 residues. Germline assignment: CDR1 SNHLY and CDR2 FYNNEI. Trimming pared 3 bases from V and 2 bases from J, leaving 7 bases between.